The 32 T cell receptor beta chains below come from one sample, sequenced in a study of control samples from healthy donors and cancer patients. Profiling relied on immunoSEQ multiplex PCR, and the TCRdb table lists in-frame clones only, not all of them. Found here are some 150,000 clones, 94% of them singletons; the top ten hold around 6.2%. The sequenced material came from blood. All receptors come from a man aged 40-55 years in good health.

J is TRBJ1-5 and V is TRBV19; no definite D call. Per the germline V gene, CDR1 is LNHDA and CDR2 is SQIVND (reference sequence). This CDR3 spans 13 amino acids. The germline V and J ends were trimmed by 3 bases and 5 bases, with 8 bases remaining between them. DNA for the CDR3: TGTGCCAGTAGTATGGCAGGTTATCAGCCCCAGCATTTT. Amino acids: CASSMAGYQPQHF.

V is TRBV7-2 and J is TRBJ1-4; maybe TRBD1 (5 bases). This CDR3 has 16 residues. V was trimmed by 1 base and J by 7 bases, leaving 16 bases between them. From germline, CDR1 is SGHTA and CDR2 FQGNSA. CDR3: CASSLVGVRRSEKLFF. CDR3 in DNA: TGTGCCAGCAGCTTAGTGGGGGTCAGGAGAAGTGAAAAACTGTTTTTT.

The V gene is TRBV6-5, the J gene TRBJ1-4; D gene ambiguous. V was cut by 10 bases and J by 5 bases, with 14 bases left in between. The CDR3 length is 13 residues. CDR1 and CDR2 (germline): MNHEY, SVGAGI. The CDR3 spells CANPARINEKLFF. CDR3 nucleotides: TGTGCCAACCCGGCCCGGATAAATGAAAAACTGTTTTTT.

The CDR3 region has the DNA TGTGCCAGTAGTATGGACAGTTACAATGAGCAGTTCTTC. As protein: CASSMDSYNEQFF. The rearrangement joins TRBV19 to TRBJ2-1; tentatively, D is TRBD1 (6 bases). The CDR3 totals 13 residues. CDR1 and CDR2 from the germline V gene are LNHDA and SQIVND (reference sequence). With 3 bases removed from V and 4 bases from J, the gap between germline ends came to 7 bases.

The chain combines TRBV19 with TRBJ1-1, with D perhaps TRBD1 (6 bases). This CDR3 contains 13 residues. The V gene lost 10 bases and the J gene lost 6 bases, with 18 bases spanning the gap. Germline lookup yields CDR1 LNHDA and CDR2 SQIVND (reference sequence). The CDR3 nucleotides are TGTGCCATCTCGAGGGGGGGTCCCTCTGAAGCTTTCTTT. Encoded protein: CAISRGGPSEAFF.

The chain combines TRBV9 with TRBJ2-7; either TRBD1 or TRBD2 may fit D (5 bases each). V was shortened by 4 bases and J by 3 bases, with 11 bases between the two germline ends. The CDR3 consists of 13 residues. Germline assignment: CDR1 SGDLS and CDR2 YYNGEE. The CDR3 nucleotides read TGTGCCAGCAGCCCAGGGACCCGCTACGAGCAGTACTTC. Protein product: CASSPGTRYEQYF.

The chain links TRBV20-1 to TRBJ1-1, with no clear D. The CDR3 spans 11 residues. CDR1 and CDR2 (germline): DFQATT, SNEGSKA (reference sequence). Trimming took 4 bases from V and 7 from J, leaving 10 bases between them. CDR3 protein: CSAKGQIEAFF. As DNA, the CDR3 is TGCAGTGCTAAGGGTCAGATTGAAGCTTTCTTT.

The chain links TRBV7-9 to TRBJ1-5; 7 positions match TRBD1. V lost 5 bases, J lost 3 bases, and 4 bases stayed unmatched. The CDR3 consists of 14 residues. The V gene's germline CDR1 is SEHNR and CDR2 FQNEAQ (reference sequence). CDR3 coding DNA: TGTGCCAGCAGCCGGACAGGACTCAATCAGCCCCAGCATTTT. This translates into CASSRTGLNQPQHF.

The rearrangement uses TRBV6-5 and TRBJ1-2; D gene ambiguous. This CDR3 is built from 16 residues. V shed 0 bases and J shed 4 bases, with 15 bases lying between them. Germline V gene lookup returns CDR1 MNHEY and CDR2 SVGAGI. CDR3 DNA sequence: TGTGCCAGCAGTTACTCCGGGAACTGGGGTGGCTATGGCTACACCTTC. Translating it yields CASSYSGNWGGYGYTF.

The chain recombines TRBV4-3 with TRBJ2-3; a possible D gene is TRBD2 (5 bases). Trimming removed 0 bases at V and 2 bases at J, with 12 bases between. This CDR3 has 16 residues. Germline CDR1 reads LGHNA; CDR2 reads YSLEER. Written as DNA, the CDR3 is TGCGCCAGCAGCCAAGATTCCGCGGGCTCCACAGATACGCAGTATTTT. It yields the protein CASSQDSAGSTDTQYF.

The chain couples TRBV29-1 to TRBJ2-1; D is ambiguous. The CDR3 totals 11 residues. V gave up 4 bases and J gave up 8 bases, with 9 bases separating them. The germline V gene encodes CDR1 SQVTM and CDR2 ANQGSEA. CDR3 DNA sequence: TGCAGCGTTGTAGTATTCGATGAGCAGTTCTTC. Its translation is CSVVVFDEQFF.

The CDR3 DNA is TGTGCCAGTACCACGACAGGGGAAGGATCACCCCTCCACTTT. Translating gives CASTTTGEGSPLHF. The chain uses TRBV19 and TRBJ1-6; 8 bases agree with TRBD1. Germline values: CDR1 LNHDA, CDR2 SQIVND (reference sequence). With V trimmed by 7 bases and J by 10 bases, 9 bases remained unmatched. CDR3 length: 14 residues.

The chain combines TRBV7-2 with TRBJ2-2; no clear D. This CDR3 is 14 amino acids long. CDR1 and CDR2 from the germline V gene are SGHTA and FQGNSA. V was cut by 6 bases and J by 1 base, with 9 bases left in between. The DNA for the CDR3 is TGTGCCAGCAGGATGGTGGGGAACACCGGGGAGCTGTTTTTT. This codes for CASRMVGNTGELFF.

V is TRBV20-1 and J is TRBJ1-2; 8 bases map to TRBD1. Germline V gene data show CDR1 as DFQATT and CDR2 as SNEGSKA (reference sequence). Trimming at V came to 3 bases and at J to 2 bases, leaving 11 bases not matched to a gene. The CDR3 spans 16 residues. The chain's CDR3 is CSASLGTGSSNYGYTF. The CDR3 DNA reads as TGCAGTGCTAGTTTAGGGACAGGTTCCAGCAACTATGGCTACACCTTC.

The chain uses TRBV7-2 and TRBJ2-7; 7 bases align to TRBD2. The CDR3 totals 14 residues. J lost 2 bases, V lost 5 bases, and 6 bases had no gene match. Germline V CDR1 and CDR2: SGHTA, FQGNSA. The CDR3 DNA follows: TGTGCCAGCAGCCCCACCGGGACTACCTACGAGCAGTACTTC. Protein product: CASSPTGTTYEQYF.

CDR3 nucleotide sequence: TGTGCCAGCAGTAGGGACAGCCCCAATCAGCCCCAGCATTTT. It is translated as CASSRDSPNQPQHF. V usage is TRBV6-5 and J usage is TRBJ1-5; the match to TRBD1 covers 7 bases. The CDR3 has 14 amino acids. V was clipped by 5 bases and J by 3 bases; unmatched bases: 4. Germline V gene data show CDR1 as MNHEY and CDR2 as SVGAGI.

V and J are TRBV6-5 and TRBJ2-2; D remains unclear. The CDR3 runs 14 residues. The V and J ends lost 8 bases and 6 bases respectively, with 16 bases between them. CDR1 MNHEY and CDR2 SVGAGI come from the germline V gene. CDR3: CASGSPVGSGELFF. The CDR3 region has the DNA TGTGCCAGCGGCAGCCCGGTAGGATCCGGGGAGCTGTTTTTT.

CDR3 sequence reads: CASSQSLGTEAFF. DNA for the CDR3: TGTGCCAGCAGCCAGTCCCTCGGCACTGAAGCTTTCTTT. This chain connects TRBV7-9 to TRBJ1-1; D unclear. Trimming left V 5 bases short and J 4 bases short, with 11 bases between. The CDR3 runs 13 residues. Germline V gene data show CDR1 as SEHNR and CDR2 as FQNEAQ (reference sequence).

The chain uses TRBV5-1 and TRBJ2-1; 9 nucleotides agree with TRBD1. Germline V gene sequence: CDR1 SGHRS, CDR2 YFSETQ. The CDR3 is made up of 14 amino acids. V lost 6 bases and J lost 5; bases outside the gene matches: 6. The CDR3 DNA sequence: TGCGCCAGCAAGGACAGGGGTCCCAACAATGAGCAGTTCTTC. As protein: CASKDRGPNNEQFF.

The V call is TRBV12-3 or TRBV12-4, the J call TRBJ2-5; D is undetermined. V was cut by 2 bases and J by 9 bases, with 10 bases left in between. This CDR3 has 12 residues. CDR3 in amino acids: CASSLSPAPQYF. CDR3 sequence (DNA): TGTGCCAGCAGTTTATCCCCCGCTCCCCAGTACTTC.

In nucleotides, the CDR3 is TGTGCCAGCAGCTTAAGGAGGGAAGGAGGCTCTGGAAACACCATATATTTT. Residues: CASSLRREGGSGNTIYF. The V and J genes are TRBV13 and TRBJ1-3; D is unresolved. Germline CDR1 and CDR2: PRHDT and FYEKMQ (reference sequence). The CDR3 covers 17 residues. Trimming left V 2 bases short and J 0 bases short, with 14 bases between.

This clone was seen just once. The chain has TRBV3-1 (or the pseudogene TRBV3-2) and TRBJ1-1; 10 positions match TRBD1. The CDR3 runs 14 residues. Germline lookup yields CDR1 LGHDT and CDR2 YNNKEL (reference sequence). With V trimmed by 1 base and J by 6 bases, 2 bases remained unmatched. The CDR3, as DNA: TGTGCCAGCAGCCAAGGGGGGACAGGGGCTGAAGCTTTCTTT. Its translation is CASSQGGTGAEAFF.

Written as DNA, the CDR3 is TGTGCCAGCAGTGAGGGGGCGGATCAGCCCCAGCATTTT. This sequence encodes CASSEGADQPQHF. This sequence joins TRBV6-1 and TRBJ1-5; perhaps TRBD1 as D (6 bases). The germline CDR1 and CDR2 sequences are MNHNS and SASEGT. The CDR3 has 13 amino acids. Between the trimmed V and J ends, which lost 3 bases and 5 bases, there was a span of 8 bases.

This clone occurred once. The chain couples TRBV7-9 to TRBJ1-1; possibly TRBD1 for D (5 bases). V was trimmed by 2 bases and J by 0 bases, leaving 7 bases between them. Germline CDR1 SEHNR, CDR2 FQNEAQ (reference sequence). CDR3 length: 14 amino acids. The CDR3 coding sequence is TGTGCCAGCAGCTTACAGGGATTGAACACTGAAGCTTTCTTT. Amino acids: CASSLQGLNTEAFF.

This clone was seen only once. The chain employs TRBV7-6 and TRBJ2-2, with 10 bases that match TRBD2. Germline V gene sequence: CDR1 SGHVS, CDR2 FNYEAQ. This CDR3 spans 17 amino acids. V shed 1 base, J shed 1 base, and the junction held 3 bases outside the gene matches. CDR3 region: CASSLVAGGLNTGELFF. CDR3 sequence (DNA): TGTGCCAGCAGCTTAGTAGCGGGGGGCTTGAACACCGGGGAGCTGTTTTTT.

The chain is built from TRBV28 and TRBJ1-5; no definite D call. Germline CDR1 and CDR2: MDHEN and SYDVKM. This CDR3 region has 16 residues. The V end lost 8 bases, the J end lost 0 bases, and 17 bases lay between the germline ends. The CDR3 loop reads CASSRRSPYSNQPQHF. The CDR3, as DNA: TGTGCCAGCTCGAGGCGGTCTCCATATAGCAATCAGCCCCAGCATTTT.

This clone appeared once. This chain uses TRBV27 with TRBJ1-1; 8 positions match TRBD1. Germline lookup yields CDR1 MNHEY and CDR2 SMNVEV (reference sequence). The CDR3 has 16 residues. V lost 6 bases, J lost 1 base, and 10 bases stayed unmatched. The CDR3 protein is CASRRRQGPGNTEAFF. CDR3 nucleotide sequence: TGTGCCAGCAGGCGAAGACAGGGGCCGGGGAACACTGAAGCTTTCTTT.

The V and J genes are TRBV7-9 and TRBJ2-3; D unclear. Trimming cost V 7 bases and J 3 bases, with 14 bases left between them. Germline V gives CDR1 SEHNR, CDR2 FQNEAQ (reference sequence). The CDR3 covers 14 residues. The chain's CDR3 is CASNVGSVTDTQYF. As DNA, the CDR3 is TGTGCCAGCAATGTGGGGTCGGTGACAGATACGCAGTATTTT.

The J gene is TRBJ2-7, the V gene TRBV28, with a tentative D call TRBD2 (7 bases). The CDR3 has 18 residues. Germline CDR1 reads MDHEN; CDR2 reads SYDVKM. V was pared by 6 bases and J by 0 bases, with 24 bases between. The CDR3 is CASSSPVGGVKLSYEQYF. CDR3 coding DNA: TGTGCCAGCAGCTCACCCGTAGGGGGGGTTAAACTCTCCTACGAGCAGTACTTC.

This chain connects TRBV10-3 to TRBJ1-2; D not resolved. Germline V CDR1 and CDR2: ENHRY, SYGVKD. The V end lost 4 bases, the J end lost 8 bases, and 20 bases lay between the germline ends. The CDR3 is 15 amino acids. The CDR3 DNA sequence: TGTGCCATCAGTGGCGGACTTAGGGAATGGGAGGGCTACACCTTC. This codes for CAISGGLREWEGYTF.

This chain links TRBV19 with TRBJ1-5, with D unresolved. The germline gives CDR1 LNHDA, CDR2 SQIVND (reference sequence). This CDR3 region has 14 residues. Trimming left V 8 bases short and J 4 bases short, with 15 bases between. CDR3 sequence reads: CASRKWEKNQPQHF. For the CDR3, the DNA is TGTGCCAGTCGAAAGTGGGAGAAGAATCAGCCCCAGCATTTT. Based on the CDR3 plus reference TRBV19 and TRBJ1-5, the full variable domain is DGGITQSPKYLFRKEGQNVTLSCEQNLNHDAMYWYRQDPGQGLRLIYYSQIVNDFQKGDIAEGYSVSREKKESFPLTVTSAQKNPTAFYLCASRKWEKNQPQHFGDGTRLSIL.

The J gene is TRBJ1-1, the V gene TRBV7-2, with D maybe TRBD1 (5 bases). Trimming took off 1 base at V and 10 bases at J, with 10 bases between the two ends. The CDR3 is 12 residues long. Germline V gene lookup returns CDR1 SGHTA and CDR2 FQGNSA. The CDR3 coding sequence is TGTGCCAGCAGCTTAGAGGGGTCCCGAGCTTTCTTT. This translates into CASSLEGSRAFF.